This T cell receptor (beta chain) is from a study of neurological immune-mediated disorders. TCRdb processed the 5' RACE reads anew with MiXCR; each CDR3 protein has one entry. The sample contains around 53,000 distinct CDR3 sequences, roughly 8% of which appear only once. Specified time point: longitudinal time-point 3. At least ten counts were recorded for this clonotype. As yet, its antigen is unknown. Study-level points and caveats: Falling below healthy controls, multiple sclerosis showed the least TCR clonal expansion, while HTLV-1-associated myelopathy showed the most. Expanded clones shared no identical CDR3 amino acid sequences across subjects, which suggested private TCR-beta repertoires in all groups.

V was pared by 5 bases and J by 0 bases, with 8 bases between. The germline V gene encodes CDR1 MNHNS and CDR2 SASEGT. This CDR3 is 14 amino acids long. The J gene is TRBJ1-5, the V gene TRBV6-1, with D perhaps matching TRBD1 (5 bases). The TCR originated in a woman in her 40s in good health. Sequenced material: PBMCs. CDR3 coding DNA: TGTGCCAGCAGTCCGGGGCATAGCAATCAGCCCCAGCATTTT. This translates into CASSPGHSNQPQHF.